These 32 T cell receptor beta chains originate from one sample sequenced in a study of blood T cell repertoires in COVID-19. TCRdb keeps only in-frame clones here, not all; method: immunoSEQ multiplex PCR. The data show nearly 15,000 clones, 80% to 90% seen once. Material: peripheral blood. These receptor sequences come from a human donor in a cohort sampled during active COVID-19.

The V and J genes are TRBV18 and TRBJ1-1, with D maybe TRBD1 (6 bases). V lost 6 bases to trimming and J lost 7 bases, with 12 bases between them. Germline V gene sequence: CDR1 KGHSH, CDR2 LQKENI. This CDR3 region has 12 residues. The CDR3 DNA sequence: TGTGCCAGCTCCGACCGGGACATTGAAGCTTTCTTT. Translation gives CASSDRDIEAFF. The whole variable domain, remainder taken from reference TRBV18 and TRBJ1-1, is NAGVMQNPRHLVRRRGQEARLRCSPMKGHSHVYWYRQLPEEGLKFMVYLQKENIIDESGMPKERFSAEFPKEGPSILRIQQVVRGDSAAYFCASSDRDIEAFFGQGTRLTVV.

This chain connects TRBV30 to TRBJ1-3, with 7 bases that match TRBD1. The CDR3 has 12 amino acids. J gave up 11 bases and V 2 bases, and 6 bases lay outside the gene matches. Germline CDR1 reads GTSNPN; CDR2 reads SVGIG (reference sequence). The CDR3 loop reads CAWSPRTGAIYF. CDR3 bases: TGTGCCTGGAGTCCCCGCACAGGGGCCATATATTTT.

This clone has more than one count but fewer than ten. The chain employs TRBV7-9 and TRBJ1-3; D ambiguous. CDR3 length: 15 residues. Trimming took off 3 bases at V and 2 bases at J, with 11 bases between the two ends. Germline V gene lookup returns CDR1 SEHNR and CDR2 FQNEAQ (reference sequence). CDR3 nucleotides: TGTGCCAGCAGCTTGACCGGCGCGGCTGGAAACACCATATATTTT. Translation gives CASSLTGAAGNTIYF.

The chain is built from TRBV6-5 and TRBJ1-2, with unresolved D. Germline V gives CDR1 MNHEY, CDR2 SVGAGI. Trimming stripped 10 bases from V and 4 bases from J, with 13 bases between. The CDR3 is 12 residues long. CDR3 sequence: CAIREVGYGYTF. CDR3 DNA sequence: TGTGCCATTCGGGAGGTGGGCTATGGCTACACCTTC.

CDR3 nucleotides: TGTGCCAGCAGACAGGGAGGGTACACTGAAGCTTTCTTT. It specifies CASRQGGYTEAFF. The V call is TRBV12-3 or TRBV12-4, the J call TRBJ1-1; possible D gene TRBD1, 6 bases. Trimming took off 6 bases at V and 3 bases at J, with 11 bases between the two ends. The CDR3 has 13 residues.

The V and J genes are TRBV3-1 (or the pseudogene TRBV3-2) and TRBJ2-6, with TRBD1 matching over 9 bases. V lost 6 bases and J lost 1; bases outside the gene matches: 1. The CDR3 totals 15 residues. Germline loops: CDR1 LGHDT, CDR2 YNNKEL (reference sequence). The chain's CDR3 is CASRDRGSGANVLTF. The CDR3 DNA reads as TGTGCCAGCAGGGACAGGGGATCTGGGGCCAACGTCCTGACTTTC.

CDR3 in DNA: TGTGCCAGCAGTACCCATAAGACAGGGAAAAATTCACCCCTCCACTTT. Translated: CASSTHKTGKNSPLHF. The J gene is TRBJ1-6, the V gene TRBV6-6; the match to TRBD1 covers 7 bases. Trimming took 5 bases from V and 7 from J; bases not matched to a gene: 11. The CDR3 runs 16 residues. The germline CDR1 and CDR2 sequences are MNHNY and SVGAGI (reference sequence).

V usage is TRBV11-1 and J usage is TRBJ2-5; TRBD1 agrees at 8 bases. This CDR3 has 14 residues. V shed 5 bases and J 4 bases; nucleotides not matched to a gene: 6. CDR1 SGHAT and CDR2 FQDESV come from the germline V gene (reference sequence). The CDR3 is CASSVGQGTETQYF. CDR3 nucleotides: TGTGCCAGCAGCGTAGGACAGGGCACAGAGACCCAGTACTTC. Using reference TRBV11-1 and TRBJ2-5 for the parts outside the CDR3, the full variable domain is EAEVAQSPRYKITEKSQAVAFWCDPISGHATLYWYRQILGQGPELLVQFQDESVVDDSQLPKDRFSAERLKGVDSTLKIQPAELGDSAMYLCASSVGQGTETQYFGPGTRLLVL.

The chain combines TRBV6-5 with TRBJ1-4, with D possibly being TRBD1 (6 bases). The germline V gene encodes CDR1 MNHEY and CDR2 SVGAGI. CDR3 size: 14 residues. Trimming took off 2 bases at V and 4 bases at J, with 8 bases between the two ends. The CDR3 spells CASSYGQHNEKLFF. The CDR3 bases are TGTGCCAGCAGTTACGGACAGCATAATGAAAAACTGTTTTTT.

This clone is a singleton in its sample. The gene calls are TRBV19 and TRBJ1-5; 7 bases line up with TRBD1. This CDR3 has 16 amino acids. CDR1 is LNHDA and CDR2 is SQIVND in the germline V gene (reference sequence). Losses at the gene ends were 5 bases for V and 0 bases for J; bases not matched to a gene: 7. The CDR3 protein is CASSEEQGYSNQPQHF. The DNA of the CDR3 is TGTGCCAGTAGTGAAGAACAGGGGTATAGCAATCAGCCCCAGCATTTT.

This chain links TRBV11-2 with TRBJ2-2; D gene ambiguous. V gave up 3 bases and J gave up 4 bases, with 12 bases separating them. This CDR3 has 15 amino acids. The V gene's germline CDR1 is SGHAT and CDR2 FQNNGV. The CDR3 spells CASSFRPPGTGELFF. The CDR3 DNA is TGTGCCAGCAGCTTCCGCCCGCCAGGCACCGGGGAGCTGTTTTTT.

V is TRBV3-1 (or the pseudogene TRBV3-2) and J is TRBJ2-7; 9 nucleotides agree with TRBD1. The V and J ends lost 6 bases and 3 bases, in that order; junction bases with no gene match: 15. The CDR3 has 17 amino acids. The V gene's germline CDR1 is LGHDT and CDR2 YNNKEL (reference sequence). The CDR3 loop is CASSLPGQGARVYEQYF. The CDR3 DNA reads TGTGCCAGCAGTCTCCCGGGACAGGGAGCCCGCGTCTACGAGCAGTACTTC.

V usage is TRBV3-1 (or the pseudogene TRBV3-2) and J usage is TRBJ1-2; 8 bases are shared with TRBD1. CDR1 is LGHDT, CDR2 YNNKEL, per germline (reference sequence). V lost 3 bases and J lost 3; bases outside the gene matches: 6. The CDR3 has 15 amino acids. CDR3 bases: TGTGCCAGCAGCCAGGACAGACAGGGGCACTATGGCTACACCTTC. Its translation is CASSQDRQGHYGYTF.

The V and J genes are TRBV3-1 (or the pseudogene TRBV3-2) and TRBJ1-6, with 7 bases that match TRBD1. After removal of 4 bases from V and 7 bases from J, the junction contained 7 bases not matched to a gene. Germline lookup yields CDR1 LGHDT and CDR2 YNNKEL (reference sequence). The CDR3 consists of 15 residues. The CDR3 DNA reads TGTGCCAGCAGCCCTCAGGCAGGGGGGAATTCACCCCTCCACTTT. Its translation: CASSPQAGGNSPLHF.

The V call is TRBV7-2, the J call TRBJ2-2; 7 nucleotides match TRBD1. V lost 4 bases, J lost 6 bases, and 8 bases stayed unmatched. The CDR3 extends over 15 amino acids. Germline V gives CDR1 SGHTA, CDR2 FQGNSA. This CDR3 reads CASSSETGVAGELFF. For the CDR3, the DNA is TGTGCCAGCAGCTCAGAAACAGGGGTAGCCGGGGAGCTGTTTTTT. Full variable domain (outside the CDR3, taken from reference TRBV7-2 and TRBJ2-2): GAGVSQSPSNKVTEKGKDVELRCDPISGHTALYWYRQSLGQGLEFLIYFQGNSAPDKSGLPSDRFSAERTGGSVSTLTIQRTQQEDSAVYLCASSSETGVAGELFFGEGSRLTVL.

CDR3 bases: TGTGCCAGTAGTGGGACAGGGGACTCTTATCAGCCCCAGCATTTT. Its translation is CASSGTGDSYQPQHF. The V and J genes are TRBV19 and TRBJ1-5; 10 bases map to TRBD1. V dropped 5 bases and J dropped 5; count of bases not matched to a gene: 6. The germline V gene encodes CDR1 LNHDA and CDR2 SQIVND (reference sequence). The CDR3 totals 15 residues.

J is TRBJ2-6 and V is TRBV29-1; 10 nucleotides agree with TRBD1. Looked up from germline, CDR1 is SQVTM and CDR2 is ANQGSEA. The CDR3 has 15 amino acids. Trimming cost V 6 bases and J 2 bases; bases outside gene matches: 4. The CDR3 region has the DNA TGCAGCGTGAAGACAGGGGGCACTGGGGCCAACGTCCTGACTTTC. Translating it yields CSVKTGGTGANVLTF.

The table lists this clone with a count of one. The chain recombines TRBV5-1 with TRBJ2-2; D call uncertain. V lost 2 bases and J 3 bases, leaving 8 bases between the germline ends. CDR3 length: 14 residues. Germline CDR1 and CDR2: SGHRS and YFSETQ. CDR3: CASSLNRYTGELFF. CDR3 coding DNA: TGCGCCAGCAGCTTAAATAGATACACCGGGGAGCTGTTTTTT.

DNA for the CDR3: TGTGCCAGCAGTTTAGGGGGCGGCTATGGCTACACCTTC. Translation: CASSLGGGYGYTF. The chain joins TRBV27 to TRBJ1-2, with D possibly being TRBD1 (6 bases). Germline CDR1 is MNHEY and CDR2 is SMNVEV (reference sequence). CDR3 length equals 13 residues. V was clipped by 2 bases and J by 4 bases, with 8 bases between them.

The chain couples TRBV7-9 to TRBJ2-4, with D hard to call. The CDR3 extends over 15 amino acids. Per germline, CDR1 SEHNR and CDR2 FQNEAQ (reference sequence). V lost 7 bases to trimming and J lost 5 bases, with 18 bases between them. This chain's CDR3 is CASTRPGGVENIQYF. CDR3 in DNA: TGTGCCAGCACCCGGCCCGGCGGAGTCGAAAACATTCAGTACTTC.

The V gene is TRBV5-1, the J gene TRBJ2-5, with TRBD1 identical over 9 bases. This CDR3 has 15 amino acids. Germline V gene sequence: CDR1 SGHRS, CDR2 YFSETQ. V was clipped by 4 bases and J by 0 bases; unmatched bases: 4. DNA for the CDR3: TGCGCCAGCAGCACACAGGGGGCGTACCAAGAGACCCAGTACTTC. It codes for CASSTQGAYQETQYF.

The gene calls are TRBV29-1 and TRBJ1-2; TRBD1 might be the D (5 bases). Trimming left V 3 bases short and J 3 bases short, with 11 bases between. The CDR3 is made up of 13 amino acids. Germline CDR1 reads SQVTM; CDR2 reads ANQGSEA. The CDR3 DNA sequence: TGCAGCGTTGAGGATTTGACAGACTATGGCTACACCTTC. Protein: CSVEDLTDYGYTF.

The V call is TRBV6-1, the J call TRBJ2-1; 8 nucleotides agree with TRBD1. The length of the CDR3 is 15 residues. Germline CDR1 and CDR2: MNHNS and SASEGT. V lost 2 bases and J lost 8; bases outside the gene matches: 8. CDR3 protein: CASSESTGGLDEQFF. In DNA form, the CDR3 reads TGTGCCAGCAGTGAAAGCACAGGGGGTTTAGATGAGCAGTTCTTC.

The chain's CDR3 is CASSFLGSGGTDTQYF. The CDR3 DNA sequence: TGTGCCAGCAGTTTCTTGGGTAGCGGGGGCACAGATACGCAGTATTTT. The J gene is TRBJ2-3, the V gene TRBV6-6, with 8 bases lining up with TRBD2. The CDR3 is 16 residues long. The J segment lost 1 base and the V segment lost 4 bases, leaving 7 bases of the junction unmatched. Germline V lookup: CDR1 MNHNY, CDR2 SVGAGI (reference sequence).

This chain uses TRBV19 with TRBJ1-5; D is unresolved. The CDR3 is 15 residues long. Germline CDR1 LNHDA, CDR2 SQIVND (reference sequence). Trimming cost V 1 base and J 7 bases, with 14 bases left between them. The CDR3 DNA sequence: TGTGCCAGTAGTATAGCTCCGGACTTAAGCCAGCCCCAGCATTTT. It specifies CASSIAPDLSQPQHF.

The chain couples TRBV7-8 to TRBJ1-2; tentative D call: TRBD1 (6 bases). This CDR3 is built from 16 residues. Germline values: CDR1 SGHVS, CDR2 FQNEAQ. The V end was cut by 1 base, the J end by 2 bases, with 14 bases between. The CDR3 nucleotides read TGTGCCAGCAGCTTAGTTGCGGGGGCCTTAAACTATGGCTACACCTTC. This codes for CASSLVAGALNYGYTF.

The chain couples TRBV19 to TRBJ1-1, with D maybe TRBD1 (5 bases). CDR1 LNHDA and CDR2 SQIVND come from the germline V gene (reference sequence). Trimming removed 5 bases at V and 7 bases at J, with 14 bases between. CDR3 length: 13 residues. CDR3 region: CASSVTGGIEAFF. CDR3 DNA: TGTGCCAGTAGTGTAACAGGTGGGATTGAAGCTTTCTTT.

V usage is TRBV19 and J usage is TRBJ2-2, with TRBD1 matching over 8 bases. J lost 5 bases, V lost 10 bases, and 12 bases had no gene match. In germline, CDR1 is LNHDA, CDR2 SQIVND (reference sequence). The CDR3 consists of 15 residues. The CDR3 DNA follows: TGTGCCACCCGATTTCGGACAGGGTCGACCGGGGAGCTGTTTTTT. Translated, it gives CATRFRTGSTGELFF.

This chain links TRBV6-5 with TRBJ1-5; tentative D call: TRBD1 (6 bases). The CDR3 covers 13 residues. V shed 8 bases and J shed 4 bases, with 12 bases lying between them. Germline V gene sequence: CDR1 MNHEY, CDR2 SVGAGI. In DNA, the CDR3 is TGTGCCAGCTCTACAGGGACAAATCAGCCCCAGCATTTT. Residues: CASSTGTNQPQHF.

This chain links TRBV4-1 with TRBJ2-1; the D gene is possibly TRBD1 (5 bases). This CDR3 comprises 13 residues. CDR1 and CDR2 from the germline V gene are MGHRA and YSYEKL. Between the trimmed V and J ends, which lost 4 bases and 7 bases, there was a span of 11 bases. CDR3 bases: TGCGCCAGCAGCCCCTCAAGGGGAAATGAGCAGTTCTTC. Translating gives CASSPSRGNEQFF.

The chain recombines TRBV5-1 with TRBJ2-7, with 7 bases matching TRBD1. The CDR3 has 14 residues. J gave up 2 bases and V 6 bases, and 8 bases lay outside the gene matches. Looked up from germline, CDR1 is SGHRS and CDR2 is YFSETQ. The DNA for the CDR3 is TGCGCCAGCACTACCGGTGGACAGGCCTACGAGCAGTACTTC. This sequence encodes CASTTGGQAYEQYF.

CDR3: CASSQTGPAGGELFF. The CDR3 DNA sequence: TGTGCCAGCAGTCAAACCGGGCCGGCGGGCGGGGAGCTGTTTTTT. The rearrangement joins TRBV2 to TRBJ2-2, with a weak D call TRBD2 (5 bases). The CDR3 length is 15 residues. In germline, CDR1 is SNHLY, CDR2 FYNNEI. V lost 5 bases and J 7 bases, leaving 17 bases between the germline ends.